This TCR beta chain comes out of a study of blood T cell repertoires in COVID-19. About the study: T cells, B-cell-depleted T cells, or PBMCs provided the cDNA or gDNA that served as material.

Assay: immunoSEQ multiplex PCR; the TCRdb copy retains only in-frame clones and omits some. The sample holds hundreds of thousands of clones, around 91% seen once. The CDR3 covers 16 residues. From germline, CDR1 is SGHNT and CDR2 YENEEA. With V trimmed by 4 bases and J by 5 bases, 11 bases remained unmatched. The sequenced sample consisted of PBMCs or T cells enriched from blood (not recorded which). The chain combines TRBV11-3 with TRBJ2-5, with TRBD2 matching 9 bases. This TCR was sampled from a man aged 25 to 40 who had been exposed to COVID-19. The CDR3 nucleotides read TGTGCCAGCAGCTCCCCCTTTAGCGGGGGCGGGGAGACCCAGTACTTC. Translation: CASSSPFSGGGETQYF.